These 16 T cell receptor beta chains share one sample of origin, sequenced in a study of blood T cell repertoires in COVID-19. TCRdb keeps only in-frame clones here, not all; method: immunoSEQ multiplex PCR. The sample lists 200,000 to 250,000 clones; about nine tenths were seen once. The source material was PBMCs or T cells enriched from blood (not recorded which). All receptors come from a woman aged 25 to 39 with acute COVID-19.

This clone was seen only once. The chain is built from TRBV2 and TRBJ2-7; TRBD1 is a possible D gene (6 bases). The CDR3 has 13 amino acids. Germline V gene data show CDR1 as SNHLY and CDR2 as FYNNEI. V lost 8 bases and J 4 bases, leaving 15 bases between the germline ends. CDR3 amino acids: CASQDSFLYEQYF. For the CDR3, the DNA is TGTGCCAGCCAGGACAGTTTCCTTTACGAGCAGTACTTC.

This sequence joins TRBV19 and TRBJ1-5; D is perhaps TRBD1 (6 bases). V gave up 9 bases and J gave up 3 bases, with 18 bases separating them. Germline V CDR1 and CDR2: LNHDA, SQIVND (reference sequence). This CDR3 region has 15 residues. CDR3 in amino acids: CASRPEQGTNQPQHF. The DNA for the CDR3 is TGTGCCAGCAGGCCAGAACAGGGAACCAATCAGCCCCAGCATTTT. Looking up the rest from reference TRBV19 and TRBJ1-5 gives the full variable domain: DGGITQSPKYLFRKEGQNVTLSCEQNLNHDAMYWYRQDPGQGLRLIYYSQIVNDFQKGDIAEGYSVSREKKESFPLTVTSAQKNPTAFYLCASRPEQGTNQPQHFGDGTRLSIL.

The chain is built from TRBV30 and TRBJ2-2, with a possible D match to TRBD1 (6 bases). Trimming removed 3 bases at V and 1 base at J, with 9 bases between. Germline CDR1 is GTSNPN and CDR2 is SVGIG (reference sequence). The CDR3 has 14 amino acids. The chain's CDR3 is CAWRGAGNTGELFF. CDR3 DNA sequence: TGTGCCTGGAGGGGGGCCGGGAACACCGGGGAGCTGTTTTTT.

The genes are TRBV21-1 and TRBJ2-1; whether TRBD2, the table's D call, matches the DNA was not checked. TRBV21-1 is shown as a pseudogene. The CDR3 sequence is 18 residues long. The CDR3 protein is CASSKPSITGGPYNEQFF. DNA of the CDR3: TGTGCCAGCAGCAAACCGTCGATAACGGGGGGGCCCTACAATGAGCAGTTCTTC.

This clone has a handful of counts. The chain couples TRBV19 to TRBJ1-5; D call uncertain. The CDR3 has 15 residues. V lost 3 bases and J 0 bases, leaving 9 bases between the germline ends. Looked up from germline, CDR1 is LNHDA and CDR2 is SQIVND (reference sequence). This chain's CDR3 is CASSMVADSNQPQHF. The CDR3 bases are TGTGCCAGTAGTATGGTAGCGGATAGCAATCAGCCCCAGCATTTT.

J is TRBJ2-7 and V is TRBV6-5; 7 bases agree with TRBD1. With 0 bases clipped from V and 11 bases from J, the junction kept 10 bases outside the gene matches. Germline values: CDR1 MNHEY, CDR2 SVGAGI. This CDR3 is built from 14 residues. The CDR3 loop is CASSYSPGQAPEYF. The CDR3 region has the DNA TGTGCCAGCAGTTACTCGCCCGGACAGGCACCTGAGTACTTC.

This chain connects TRBV20-1 to TRBJ1-2, with D hard to call. The CDR3 has 13 amino acids. Germline values: CDR1 DFQATT, CDR2 SNEGSKA (reference sequence). Trimming took off 3 bases at V and 4 bases at J, with 12 bases between the two ends. The CDR3 DNA is TGCAGTGCTAGTGTGAGGGAAAGCTATGGCTACACCTTC. This encodes CSASVRESYGYTF.

This chain links TRBV6-5 with TRBJ1-2; D unclear. This CDR3 region has 12 residues. CDR1 is MNHEY, CDR2 SVGAGI, per germline. V shed 8 bases and J shed 4 bases, with 11 bases lying between them. The DNA of the CDR3 is TGTGCCAGCTCCGGGAGCTTCTATGGCTACACCTTC. The encoded protein is CASSGSFYGYTF.

The chain uses TRBV12-2 and TRBJ2-1; the table's D call, TRBD2, has no DNA check behind it. TRBV12-2 is a listed pseudogene. The CDR3 runs to 17 residues. CDR3 amino acids: CASRWSPLAGGYNEQFF. Here the CDR3 DNA reads TGTGCAAGTCGCTGGTCCCCTTTAGCGGGCGGCTACAATGAGCAGTTCTTC.

This clone occurred once. Here the CDR3 reads CASSQWTSGGTDTQYF. In DNA, the CDR3 is TGTGCCAGCAGCCAATGGACTAGCGGGGGCACAGATACGCAGTATTTT. The rearrangement links TRBV4-2 to TRBJ2-3, with 12 bases aligning to TRBD2. Germline CDR1 LGHNA, CDR2 YNFKEQ. CDR3 length: 16 residues. With V trimmed by 2 bases and J by 1 base, 1 base remained unmatched.

The gene calls are TRBV14 and TRBJ1-1; TRBD1 matches at 7 bases. Germline CDR1 SGHDN, CDR2 FVKESK. The CDR3 is made up of 16 amino acids. Losses at the gene ends were 0 bases for V and 0 bases for J; bases not matched to a gene: 4. This CDR3 reads CASSQEDRYMNTEAFF. The CDR3 DNA is TGTGCCAGCAGCCAAGAGGACAGGTACATGAACACTGAAGCTTTCTTT.

V gene TRBV6-4 combines with J gene TRBJ2-1; the match to TRBD2 covers 11 bases. J gave up 6 bases and V 5 bases, and 9 bases lay outside the gene matches. The CDR3 spans 16 residues. Germline lookup yields CDR1 MRHNA and CDR2 SNTAGT. In DNA, the CDR3 is TGTGCCAGCAGTCCCAAGGGACTAGCGGAGTCCAATGAGCAGTTCTTC. It is translated as CASSPKGLAESNEQFF.

The chain employs TRBV6-5 and TRBJ2-1; 10 bases are shared with TRBD2. Losses at the gene ends were 4 bases for V and 7 bases for J; bases not matched to a gene: 7. Per germline, CDR1 MNHEY and CDR2 SVGAGI. CDR3 size: 15 residues. CDR3 sequence reads: CASSSPVLAGNEQFF. In nucleotides, the CDR3 is TGTGCCAGCAGTTCCCCCGTACTAGCGGGGAATGAGCAGTTCTTC.

The V call is TRBV7-6, the J call TRBJ2-2; 7 positions match TRBD2. The CDR3 length is 15 residues. The trim removed 1 base at V and 2 bases at J, leaving 1 base unmatched. Germline V gene sequence: CDR1 SGHVS, CDR2 FNYEAQ. The CDR3 nucleotides are TGTGCCAGCAGCTTAGGGGACTATAACACCGGGGAGCTGTTTTTT. Protein: CASSLGDYNTGELFF.

This clone was found a few times. The chain is built from TRBV30 and TRBJ2-1; 10 bases fit TRBD2. J gave up 7 bases and V 5 bases, and 2 bases lay outside the gene matches. The CDR3 sequence is 12 residues long. CDR1 and CDR2 from the germline V gene are GTSNPN and SVGIG (reference sequence). CDR3: CAWLLAGNEQFF. The CDR3 DNA sequence: TGTGCCTGGTTACTAGCGGGGAATGAGCAGTTCTTC.

This clone was seen only once. The chain recombines TRBV5-1 with TRBJ2-2; 10 bases align to TRBD1. Germline CDR1 is SGHRS and CDR2 is YFSETQ. The J segment lost 6 bases and the V segment lost 7 bases, leaving 9 bases of the junction unmatched. This CDR3 is 15 amino acids long. This CDR3 is CASGPGTGVPGELFF. CDR3 bases: TGCGCCAGCGGCCCCGGGACAGGGGTTCCCGGGGAGCTGTTTTTT.